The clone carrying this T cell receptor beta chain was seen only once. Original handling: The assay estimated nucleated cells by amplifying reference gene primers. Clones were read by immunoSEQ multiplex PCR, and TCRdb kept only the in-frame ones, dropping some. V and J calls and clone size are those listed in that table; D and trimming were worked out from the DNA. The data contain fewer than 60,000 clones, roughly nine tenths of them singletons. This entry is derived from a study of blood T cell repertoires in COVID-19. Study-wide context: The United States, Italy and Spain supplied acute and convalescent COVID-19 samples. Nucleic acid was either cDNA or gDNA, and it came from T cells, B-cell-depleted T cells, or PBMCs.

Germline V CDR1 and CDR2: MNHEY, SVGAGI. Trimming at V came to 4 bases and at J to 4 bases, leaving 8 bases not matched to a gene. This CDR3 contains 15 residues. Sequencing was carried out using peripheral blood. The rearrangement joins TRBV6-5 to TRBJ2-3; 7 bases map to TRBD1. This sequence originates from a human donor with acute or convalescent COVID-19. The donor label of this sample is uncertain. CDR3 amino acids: CASSSRQGRPDTQYF. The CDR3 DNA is TGTGCCAGCAGTTCGCGACAGGGAAGGCCAGATACGCAGTATTTT.